The 5 T cell receptor beta chains in this list originate from one sample, sequenced in a study of early T cells in non-severe SARS-CoV-2 infection. TCRdb reprocessed the 5' RACE reads with MiXCR, giving one entry per CDR3 protein. The table has 35,000 to 45,000 distinct CDR3 sequences, roughly 9.9% seen once. Sequenced material: whole blood. These receptors were taken from an adult who was a healthcare worker with PCR-confirmed SARS-CoV-2 infection or an uninfected control (not recorded which).

This clonotype was observed many times. This chain joins TRBV11-1 and TRBJ1-6; no clear D gene. V lost 1 base and J 2 bases, leaving 6 bases between the germline ends. The CDR3 consists of 15 residues. Looked up from germline, CDR1 is SGHAT and CDR2 is FQDESV (reference sequence). The CDR3 nucleotides read TGTGCCAGCAGCTTAGAGGCAGCCTATAATTCACCCCTCCACTTT. It yields the protein CASSLEAAYNSPLHF.

This clonotype was detected a few times. An end of the junction does not agree with germline; a read error may underlie this. The rearrangement joins TRBV4-3 to TRBJ2-2; D could derive from TRBD1 or TRBD2 (5 bases each). CDR1 and CDR2 (germline): LGHNA, YSLEER. The CDR3 contains 18 residues. CDR3 sequence reads: CASSQLLVGRLNTGELFF. CDR3 coding DNA: TGCGCTAGCAGCCAACTATTGGTGGGACGGTTGAACACCGGGGAGCTGTTTTTT.

The sample holds many counts of this clonotype. V and J are TRBV5-1 and TRBJ2-1, with TRBD1 matching 11 bases. Germline V gene sequence: CDR1 SGHRS, CDR2 YFSETQ. V trimming: 0 bases; J trimming: 7 bases; junction bases outside the gene matches: 3. The CDR3 extends over 15 amino acids. The CDR3 coding sequence is TGCGCCAGCAGCTTGGGAGGACAGGGGGCAAATGAGCAGTTCTTC. Its translation is CASSLGGQGANEQFF.

The chain joins TRBV7-8 to TRBJ1-1; D is undetermined. The germline CDR1 and CDR2 sequences are SGHVS and FQNEAQ. This CDR3 has 12 amino acids. Trimming cost V 7 bases and J 4 bases, with 10 bases left between them. CDR3 DNA: TGTGCCAGCACCTCGAAGGGCACTGAAGCTTTCTTT. Translated, it gives CASTSKGTEAFF.

V is TRBV7-3 and J is TRBJ2-2; D call uncertain. Deletions cut 6 bases from V and 3 bases from J, with 5 bases between. Germline lookup yields CDR1 SGHTA and CDR2 FQGTGA. This CDR3 has 12 residues. The CDR3 DNA reads TGTGCCAGCAGAGGGTACACCGGGGAGCTGTTTTTT. This sequence encodes CASRGYTGELFF.